Presented here are 23 T cell receptor beta chains from one specimen sequenced in a study of blood T cell repertoires in COVID-19. Clones were sequenced by immunoSEQ multiplex PCR, and TCRdb holds only the in-frame ones, with some missing. The sample lists about 300,000 clones; around 89% were seen once. The sample comprised peripheral blood. The origin of the receptors is a young man who had recovered from COVID-19.

This clone was recorded once. This chain connects TRBV5-8 to TRBJ2-1, with D uncertain. Germline lookup yields CDR1 SGHTS and CDR2 YDEGEE. Trimming pared 4 bases from V and 13 bases from J, leaving 15 bases between. The CDR3 has 12 residues. This chain's CDR3 is CASSHLREAQFF. CDR3 in DNA: TGTGCCAGCAGCCACCTTAGAGAGGCACAGTTCTTC.

This clone was observed at least ten times. A read error may produce the germline difference seen at one junction end. The V gene is TRBV4-3, the J gene TRBJ1-4, with 8 bases lining up with TRBD1. The CDR3 has 15 residues. Germline V gene sequence: CDR1 LGHNA, CDR2 YSLEER. The CDR3 loop reads CASGQITGGSEKLFF. The CDR3 coding sequence is TGCGCCAGCGGCCAAATTACAGGGGGGAGCGAAAAACTGTTTTTT.

Of note for this clone: One end of the junction is discordant with germline, which a read error may explain. This rearrangement joins TRBV2 to TRBJ2-2; possible D gene TRBD1, 5 bases. The CDR3 extends over 15 amino acids. Germline-derived CDR1 and CDR2 are SNHLY and FYNNEI. The CDR3 DNA reads TGTGCCAGCAGTTTATCCAGGGTGAACGCCGGGGAGCTGTTTTTT. Translation gives CASSLSRVNAGELFF. Full variable domain (outside the CDR3, taken from reference TRBV2 and TRBJ2-2): EPEVTQTPSHQVTQMGQEVILRCVPISNHLYFYWYRQILGQKVEFLVSFYNNEISEKSEIFDDQFSVERPDGSNFTLKIRSTKLEDSAMYFCASSLSRVNAGELFFGEGSRLTVL.

This clone is a singleton in its sample. This sequence joins TRBV25-1 and TRBJ1-6; tentatively, D is TRBD1 (5 bases). V was clipped by 0 bases and J by 8 bases, with 11 bases between them. The V gene's germline CDR1 is MGHDK and CDR2 SYGVNS. This CDR3 region has 15 residues. In DNA form, the CDR3 reads TGTGCCAGCAGTGAATACGGCAGGGATGATTCACCCCTCCACTTT. Translation gives CASSEYGRDDSPLHF.

This clone was seen only once. The rearrangement links TRBV5-1 to TRBJ1-1; D unresolved. Germline-derived CDR1 and CDR2 are SGHRS and YFSETQ. CDR3 length: 13 residues. V was cut by 2 bases and J by 5 bases, with 10 bases left in between. In DNA form, the CDR3 reads TGCGCCAGCAGCTTCGAAGGGAGGACTGAAGCTTTCTTT. Translating it yields CASSFEGRTEAFF. Using reference TRBV5-1 and TRBJ1-1 for the parts outside the CDR3, the full variable domain is KAGVTQTPRYLIKTRGQQVTLSCSPISGHRSVSWYQQTPGQGLQFLFEYFSETQRNKGNFPGRFSGRQFSNSRSEMNVSTLELGDSALYLCASSFEGRTEAFFGQGTRLTVV.

This rearrangement joins TRBV29-1 to TRBJ2-7; 9 nucleotides match TRBD1. The CDR3 is made up of 14 amino acids. The trim removed 7 bases at V and 1 base at J, leaving 8 bases unmatched. Germline CDR1 SQVTM, CDR2 ANQGSEA. DNA for the CDR3: TGCAGCGCCCAACCCGGGACAGGGTCCTACGAGCAGTACTTC. It translates to CSAQPGTGSYEQYF.

V gene TRBV5-5 combines with J gene TRBJ2-7, with unresolved D. This CDR3 has 14 amino acids. The V gene's germline CDR1 is SGHKS and CDR2 YYEKEE (reference sequence). The V end lost 0 bases, the J end lost 0 bases, and 7 bases lay between the germline ends. The CDR3 sequence is CASSLGSSSYEQYF. Here the CDR3 DNA reads TGTGCCAGCAGCTTGGGTTCCTCCTCCTACGAGCAGTACTTC.

The J gene is TRBJ1-1, the V gene TRBV7-3, with 8 bases that match TRBD1. The ends lost 3 bases at V and 4 bases at J; junction bases unmatched: 1. Germline V gene data show CDR1 as SGHTA and CDR2 as FQGTGA. CDR3 length equals 13 residues. CDR3 amino acids: CASSFGQGTEAFF. CDR3 DNA: TGTGCCAGCAGCTTCGGACAGGGCACTGAAGCTTTCTTT. Together with reference TRBV7-3 and TRBJ1-1, the CDR3 gives the full variable domain: GAGVSQTPSNKVTEKGKYVELRCDPISGHTALYWYRQSLGQGPEFLIYFQGTGAADDSGLPNDRFFAVRPEGSVSTLKIQRTERGDSAVYLCASSFGQGTEAFFGQGTRLTVV.

The chain links TRBV27 to TRBJ1-1, with 8 positions matching TRBD1. The V segment lost 3 bases and the J segment 5 bases; nucleotides outside the gene matches: 5. The germline gives CDR1 MNHEY, CDR2 SMNVEV (reference sequence). The CDR3 consists of 14 residues. DNA for the CDR3: TGTGCCAGCAGTTTGCAGGACAGGGCGACTGAAGCTTTCTTT. This gives the protein CASSLQDRATEAFF.

This clone was found once. The chain employs TRBV12-3 or TRBV12-4 and TRBJ2-5; 8 nucleotides align to TRBD1. Germline trimming cut 8 bases from V and 5 bases from J; bases unmatched to any gene: 7. The CDR3 sequence is 13 residues long. CDR3 amino acids: CASGQGVGETQYF. Written as DNA, the CDR3 is TGTGCCAGCGGACAGGGAGTTGGTGAGACCCAGTACTTC.

The chain has TRBV4-1 and TRBJ2-2, with TRBD1 matching over 8 bases. The germline CDR1 and CDR2 sequences are MGHRA and YSYEKL. The CDR3 consists of 17 residues. The ends lost 0 bases at V and 5 bases at J; junction bases unmatched: 8. CDR3 residues: CASSQEADRGPTGELFF. Here the CDR3 DNA reads TGCGCCAGCAGCCAAGAGGCCGACAGGGGCCCTACCGGGGAGCTGTTTTTT.

The rearrangement joins TRBV10-1 to TRBJ2-2; 8 bases fit TRBD2. Per germline, CDR1 WNHNN and CDR2 SYGVQD (reference sequence). This CDR3 has 15 residues. V shed 4 bases and J 6 bases; nucleotides not matched to a gene: 7. CDR3 loop: CASSVGAGGAGELFF. DNA of the CDR3: TGCGCCAGCAGTGTAGGCGCGGGAGGTGCCGGGGAGCTGTTTTTT.

The rearrangement uses TRBV6-1 and TRBJ2-1; 13 bases align to TRBD2. CDR1 MNHNS and CDR2 SASEGT come from the germline V gene. J was trimmed by 10 bases and V by 1 base; bases with no gene match: 10. The CDR3 spans 17 residues. The CDR3 DNA follows: TGTGCCAGCAGTGAAGATGGGACTAGCGGGATATTTAGGGAGCAGTTCTTC. It is translated as CASSEDGTSGIFREQFF.

Concerning this clone: This sample includes further DNA sequences coding for the same CDR3. The chain is built from TRBV25-1 and TRBJ1-2; possible D gene TRBD1, 6 bases. Germline V CDR1 and CDR2: MGHDK, SYGVNS. The CDR3 runs to 12 residues. Trimming pared 4 bases from V and 4 bases from J, leaving 7 bases between. The CDR3 region has the DNA TGTGCCAGCAGTGCGACAGGCTATGGCTACACCTTC. Translation: CASSATGYGYTF.

This clone appeared once. CDR3 in DNA: TGTGCCAGCAGTCAGGGGATGAACACCGGGGAGCTGTTTTTT. The encoded protein is CASSQGMNTGELFF. The chain recombines TRBV6-5 with TRBJ2-2; a possible D gene is TRBD1 (6 bases). The V and J ends lost 5 bases and 1 base respectively, with 8 bases between them. CDR1 is MNHEY, CDR2 SVGAGI, per germline. The CDR3 is 14 residues long.

The chain joins TRBV11-2 to TRBJ2-1, with D perhaps TRBD1 (5 bases). This CDR3 region has 15 residues. Trimming shortened V by 5 bases and J by 0 bases, and 11 bases separated the two germline ends. Germline V CDR1 and CDR2: SGHAT, FQNNGV. This CDR3 is CASSEYRSSYNEQFF. In DNA, the CDR3 is TGTGCCAGCAGCGAATACAGGAGCTCCTACAATGAGCAGTTCTTC.

The rearrangement uses TRBV5-4 and TRBJ2-1; TRBD2 matches at 7 bases. Germline-derived CDR1 and CDR2 are SGHNT and YYREEE (reference sequence). The V and J ends lost 2 bases and 5 bases, in that order; junction bases with no gene match: 7. The CDR3 runs 15 residues. The CDR3 reads CASSFLAEPNNEQFF. For the CDR3, the DNA is TGTGCCAGCAGCTTTCTAGCGGAACCAAACAATGAGCAGTTCTTC.

This chain joins TRBV6-5 and TRBJ2-7; 7 nucleotides agree with TRBD1. Germline assignment: CDR1 MNHEY and CDR2 SVGAGI. J gave up 4 bases and V 6 bases, and 3 bases lay outside the gene matches. CDR3 size: 12 residues. This CDR3 is CASRSQGYEQYF. The CDR3 bases are TGTGCCAGCAGATCACAGGGGTACGAGCAGTACTTC.

The V gene is TRBV5-8, the J gene TRBJ2-4, with 7 bases identical to TRBD1. CDR1 is SGHTS, CDR2 YDEGEE, per germline. J was trimmed by 13 bases and V by 4 bases; bases with no gene match: 8. The CDR3 is 12 residues long. CDR3 region: CASSPDRVVQYF. The CDR3 bases are TGTGCCAGCAGCCCTGACAGGGTAGTCCAGTACTTC.

This sequence joins TRBV5-1 and TRBJ1-4, with 9 bases that match TRBD1. The CDR3 is 15 residues long. J was trimmed by 8 bases and V by 4 bases; bases with no gene match: 9. CDR1 is SGHRS, CDR2 YFSETQ, per germline. The CDR3 DNA reads TGCGCCAGCAGCCGGACAGGGGACCGGAAGGAAAAACTGTTTTTT. This gives the protein CASSRTGDRKEKLFF.

The gene calls are TRBV15 and TRBJ2-3; perhaps TRBD1 as D (5 bases). The CDR3 has 16 residues. CDR1 LNHNV and CDR2 YYDKDF come from the germline V gene (reference sequence). Trimming cost V 1 base and J 0 bases, with 11 bases left between them. CDR3 region: CATSRGGGISTDTQYF. The DNA of the CDR3 is TGTGCCACCAGCAGAGGGGGCGGCATAAGCACAGATACGCAGTATTTT.

This rearrangement joins TRBV7-9 to TRBJ2-1; a weak D match, TRBD2 (7 bases). This CDR3 is 15 amino acids long. Germline loops: CDR1 SEHNR, CDR2 FQNEAQ (reference sequence). Trimming took off 2 bases at V and 0 bases at J, with 8 bases between the two ends. DNA for the CDR3: TGTGCCAGCAGCTTAAGGGGGGGCTCCTACAATGAGCAGTTCTTC. It is translated as CASSLRGGSYNEQFF. The variable domain in full, with the rest retrieved from reference TRBV7-9 and TRBJ2-1, is DTGVSQNPRHKITKRGQNVTFRCDPISEHNRLYWYRQTLGQGPEFLTYFQNEAQLEKSRLLSDRFSAERPKGSFSTLEIQRTEQGDSAMYLCASSLRGGSYNEQFFGPGTRLTVL.

This chain joins TRBV3-1 (or the pseudogene TRBV3-2) and TRBJ2-3, with D possibly TRBD1 on 5 matching bases. V was trimmed by 3 bases and J by 12 bases, leaving 13 bases between them. This CDR3 has 12 residues. CDR1 and CDR2 from the germline V gene are LGHDT and YNNKEL (reference sequence). This chain's CDR3 is CASSHWGGPQYF. CDR3 coding DNA: TGTGCCAGCAGCCATTGGGGCGGACCCCAGTATTTT.